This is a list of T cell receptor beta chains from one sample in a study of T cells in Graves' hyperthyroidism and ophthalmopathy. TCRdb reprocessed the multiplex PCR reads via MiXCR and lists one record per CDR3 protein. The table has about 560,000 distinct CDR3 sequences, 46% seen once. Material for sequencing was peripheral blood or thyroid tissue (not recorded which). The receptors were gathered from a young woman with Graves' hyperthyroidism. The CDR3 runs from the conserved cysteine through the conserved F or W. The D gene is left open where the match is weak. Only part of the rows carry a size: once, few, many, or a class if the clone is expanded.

CDR3 protein: CASSFPGDPYEQYF; CDR3 DNA: TGTGCCAGCAGCTTCCCGGGGGACCCCTACGAGCAGTACTTC; J gene: TRBJ2-7; clone size: many; D gene: -; V gene: TRBV7-9
CDR3 protein: CASSYPPWGNEELFF; CDR3 DNA: TGTGCCAGCAGTTACCCCCCTTGGGGGAACGAGGAGCTGTTTTTT; J gene: TRBJ2-2; clone size: few; D gene: -; V gene: TRBV6-5
CDR3 protein: CATSRGGQGAGSPLHF; CDR3 DNA: TGTGCCACCAGCAGGGGTGGACAGGGGGCAGGCTCACCCCTCCACTTT; J gene: TRBJ1-6; clone size: -; D gene: TRBD1; V gene: TRBV15
CDR3 protein: CSARDPVYMNTEAFF; CDR3 DNA: TGCAGTGCTAGAGATCCAGTCTACATGAACACTGAAGCTTTCTTT; J gene: TRBJ1-1; clone size: few; D gene: -; V gene: TRBV20-1
CDR3 protein: CAIRADRLADYTGELFF; CDR3 DNA: TGTGCCATCAGGGCAGACCGACTAGCGGACTACACCGGGGAGCTGTTTTTT; J gene: TRBJ2-2; clone size: -; D gene: TRBD2; V gene: TRBV10-3
CDR3 protein: CATSAVLGEETETQYF; CDR3 DNA: TGTGCCACCAGTGCGGTGTTAGGGGAGGAAACGGAGACCCAGTACTTC; J gene: TRBJ2-5; clone size: many; D gene: -; V gene: TRBV24-1
CDR3 protein: CASSYSWKTQYF; CDR3 DNA: TGTGCCAGCAGTTACTCGTGGAAGACCCAGTACTTC; J gene: TRBJ2-5; clone size: few; D gene: -; V gene: TRBV6-5
CDR3 protein: CASSRRGTEAAFF; CDR3 DNA: TGTGCCAGCAGCCGCCGAGGGACAGAGGCAGCTTTCTTT; J gene: TRBJ1-1; clone size: -; D gene: TRBD1; V gene: TRBV7-9
CDR3 protein: CASSLSRGSGYTF; CDR3 DNA: TGTGCCAGCAGCTTGTCCAGGGGGAGCGGCTACACCTTC; J gene: TRBJ1-2; clone size: few; D gene: TRBD1; V gene: TRBV5-6
CDR3 protein: CSLVGNDGYTF; CDR3 DNA: TGCAGCTTGGTTGGGAACGATGGCTACACCTTC; J gene: TRBJ1-2; clone size: -; D gene: -; V gene: TRBV29-1
CDR3 protein: CASSEGRGRGYTEAFF; CDR3 DNA: TGTGCCAGCAGTGAAGGTCGCGGGAGAGGGTACACTGAAGCTTTCTTT; J gene: TRBJ1-1; clone size: few; D gene: -; V gene: TRBV25-1
CDR3 protein: CASNFSSGTGETQYF; CDR3 DNA: TGTGCCAGCAACTTCTCTAGCGGGACAGGGGAGACCCAGTACTTC; J gene: TRBJ2-5; clone size: once; D gene: -; V gene: TRBV7-8
CDR3 protein: CASQGEKETQYF; CDR3 DNA: TGTGCCAGCCAGGGTGAGAAAGAGACCCAGTACTTC; J gene: TRBJ2-5; clone size: few; D gene: -; V gene: TRBV12-3/TRBV12-4
CDR3 protein: CASSFRFRQGSGYTF; CDR3 DNA: TGTGCCAGCAGTTTCAGATTTAGACAGGGGAGCGGCTACACCTTC; J gene: TRBJ1-2; clone size: -; D gene: TRBD1; V gene: TRBV9
CDR3 protein: CASSTKQGVGETQYF; CDR3 DNA: TGTGCCAGCAGCACCAAGCAGGGTGTCGGGGAGACCCAGTACTTC; J gene: TRBJ2-5; clone size: -; D gene: -; V gene: TRBV7-6
CDR3 protein: CAVDRGYEQYF; CDR3 DNA: TGTGCAGTAGACAGGGGCTACGAGCAGTACTTC; J gene: TRBJ2-7; clone size: -; D gene: TRBD1; V gene: TRBV10-3